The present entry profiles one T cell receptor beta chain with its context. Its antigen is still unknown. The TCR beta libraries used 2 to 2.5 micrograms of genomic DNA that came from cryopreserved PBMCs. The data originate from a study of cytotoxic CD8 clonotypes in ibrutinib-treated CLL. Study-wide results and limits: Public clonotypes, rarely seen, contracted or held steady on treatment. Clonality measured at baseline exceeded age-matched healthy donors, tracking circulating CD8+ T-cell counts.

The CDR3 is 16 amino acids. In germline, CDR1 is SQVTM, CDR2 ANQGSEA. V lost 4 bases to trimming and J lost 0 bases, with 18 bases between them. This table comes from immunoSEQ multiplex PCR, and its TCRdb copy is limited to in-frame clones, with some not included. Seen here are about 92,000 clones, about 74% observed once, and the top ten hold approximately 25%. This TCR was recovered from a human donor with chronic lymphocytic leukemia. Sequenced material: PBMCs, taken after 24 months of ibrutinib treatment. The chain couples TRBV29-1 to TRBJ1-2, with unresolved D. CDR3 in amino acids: CSVGGSRPLANYGYTF. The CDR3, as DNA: TGCAGCGTTGGCGGCAGCAGACCTTTAGCTAACTATGGCTACACCTTC.